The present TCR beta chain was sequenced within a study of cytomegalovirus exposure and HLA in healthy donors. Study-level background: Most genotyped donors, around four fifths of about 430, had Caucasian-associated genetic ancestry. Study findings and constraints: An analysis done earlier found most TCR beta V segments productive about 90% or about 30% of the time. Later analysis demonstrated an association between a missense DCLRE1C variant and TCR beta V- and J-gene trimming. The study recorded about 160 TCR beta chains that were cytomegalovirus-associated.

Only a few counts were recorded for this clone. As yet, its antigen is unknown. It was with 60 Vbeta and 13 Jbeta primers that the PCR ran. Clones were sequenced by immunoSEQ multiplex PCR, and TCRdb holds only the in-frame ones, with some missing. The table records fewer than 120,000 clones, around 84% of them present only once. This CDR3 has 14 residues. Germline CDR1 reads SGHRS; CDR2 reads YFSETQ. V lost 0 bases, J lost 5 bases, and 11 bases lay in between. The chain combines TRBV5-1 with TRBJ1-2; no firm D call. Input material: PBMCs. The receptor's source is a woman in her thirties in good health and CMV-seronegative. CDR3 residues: CASSLVPGEYGYTF. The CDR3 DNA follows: TGCGCCAGCAGCTTGGTTCCGGGTGAATATGGCTACACCTTC. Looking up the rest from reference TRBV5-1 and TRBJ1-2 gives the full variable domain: KAGVTQTPRYLIKTRGQQVTLSCSPISGHRSVSWYQQTPGQGLQFLFEYFSETQRNKGNFPGRFSGRQFSNSRSEMNVSTLELGDSALYLCASSLVPGEYGYTFGSGTRLTVV.